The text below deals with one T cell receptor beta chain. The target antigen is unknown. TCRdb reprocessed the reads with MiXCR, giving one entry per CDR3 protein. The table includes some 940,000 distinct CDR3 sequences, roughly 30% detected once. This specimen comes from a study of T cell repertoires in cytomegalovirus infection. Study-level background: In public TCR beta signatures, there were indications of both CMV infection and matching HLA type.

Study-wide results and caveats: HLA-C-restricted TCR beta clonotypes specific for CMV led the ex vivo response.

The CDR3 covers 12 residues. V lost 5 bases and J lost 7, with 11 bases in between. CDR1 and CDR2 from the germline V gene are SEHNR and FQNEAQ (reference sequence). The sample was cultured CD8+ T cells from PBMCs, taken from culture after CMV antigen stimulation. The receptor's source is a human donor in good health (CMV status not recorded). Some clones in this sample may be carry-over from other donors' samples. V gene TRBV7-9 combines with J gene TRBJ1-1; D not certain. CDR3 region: CASSNVPIEAFF. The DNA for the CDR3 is TGTGCCAGCAGCAACGTACCCATTGAAGCTTTCTTT.